This TCR beta chain is from a study of neurological immune-mediated disorders. TCRdb re-analysed the 5' RACE reads in MiXCR, keeping a single row per CDR3 protein. The table includes about 92,000 distinct CDR3 sequences, approximately 3.5% detected once. The table lists this clonotype with many counts. Its target is unknown. The study's findings and limits: Grouping of repertoires by phylogeny put those of 18 of 34 multiple sclerosis patients into a single related-CDR3 cluster, a possible signature. None of the CDR3 amino acid sequences in expanded clones turned up in more than one subject, which points to private repertoires in all groups.

Germline V CDR1 and CDR2: DFQATT, SNEGSKA (reference sequence). The CDR3 has 13 amino acids. Material for sequencing was PBMCs. The V gene is TRBV20-1, the J gene TRBJ2-3; D perhaps matches TRBD1 (6 bases). The sequence was obtained from a woman between 45 and 60 years old with multiple sclerosis. In DNA form, the CDR3 reads TGCAGGCCCTCAGGGGTCAGCACAGATACGCAGTATTTT. It specifies CRPSGVSTDTQYF.